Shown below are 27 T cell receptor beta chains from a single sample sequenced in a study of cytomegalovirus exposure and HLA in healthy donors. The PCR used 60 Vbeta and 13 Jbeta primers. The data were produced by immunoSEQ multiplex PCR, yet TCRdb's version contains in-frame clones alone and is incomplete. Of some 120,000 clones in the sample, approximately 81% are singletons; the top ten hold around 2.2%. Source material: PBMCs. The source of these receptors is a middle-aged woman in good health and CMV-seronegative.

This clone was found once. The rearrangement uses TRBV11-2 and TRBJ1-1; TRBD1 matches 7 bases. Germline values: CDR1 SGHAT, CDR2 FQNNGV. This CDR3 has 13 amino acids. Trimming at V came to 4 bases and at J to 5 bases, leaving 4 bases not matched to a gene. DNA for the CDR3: TGTGCCAGCAGCTCCCCAGGGGGTACTGAAGCTTTCTTT. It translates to CASSSPGGTEAFF. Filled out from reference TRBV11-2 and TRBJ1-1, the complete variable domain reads EAGVAQSPRYKIIEKRQSVAFWCNPISGHATLYWYQQILGQGPKLLIQFQNNGVVDDSQLPKDRFSAERLKGVDSTLKIQPAKLEDSAVYLCASSSPGGTEAFFGQGTRLTVV.

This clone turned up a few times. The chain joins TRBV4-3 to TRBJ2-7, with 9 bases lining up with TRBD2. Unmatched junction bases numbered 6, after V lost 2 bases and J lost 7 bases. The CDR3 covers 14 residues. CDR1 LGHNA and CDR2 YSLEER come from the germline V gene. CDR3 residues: CASSQPGTSREQYF. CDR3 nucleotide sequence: TGCGCCAGCAGCCAACCCGGGACTAGCAGAGAGCAGTACTTC.

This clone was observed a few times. CDR3 sequence reads: CASRETGAKNTEAFF. The CDR3 region has the DNA TGTGCCAGCAGGGAGACAGGGGCCAAGAACACTGAAGCTTTCTTT. This chain joins TRBV2 and TRBJ1-1, with 8 bases fitting TRBD1. Germline V gene data show CDR1 as SNHLY and CDR2 as FYNNEI. The CDR3 loop spans 15 amino acids. V was pared by 6 bases and J by 1 base, with 7 bases of the junction left unmatched.

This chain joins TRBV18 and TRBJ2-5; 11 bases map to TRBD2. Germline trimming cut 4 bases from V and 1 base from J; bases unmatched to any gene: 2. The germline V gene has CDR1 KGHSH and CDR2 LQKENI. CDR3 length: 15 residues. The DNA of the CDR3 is TGTGCCAGCTCACTCGGGACTAGCGGCCAAGAGACCCAGTACTTC. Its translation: CASSLGTSGQETQYF.

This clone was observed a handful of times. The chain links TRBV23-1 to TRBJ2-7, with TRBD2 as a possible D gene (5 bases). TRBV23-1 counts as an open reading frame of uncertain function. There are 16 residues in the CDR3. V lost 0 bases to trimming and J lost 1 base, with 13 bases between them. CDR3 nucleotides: TGCGCCAGCAGTCAATCTGAGGGAACCCCATCCTACGAGCAGTACTTC. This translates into CASSQSEGTPSYEQYF.

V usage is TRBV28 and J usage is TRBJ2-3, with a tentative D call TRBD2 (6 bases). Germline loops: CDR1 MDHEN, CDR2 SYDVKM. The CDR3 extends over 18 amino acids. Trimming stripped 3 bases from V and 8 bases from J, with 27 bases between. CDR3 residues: CASSFFVRTSTKAVTQYF. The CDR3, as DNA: TGTGCCAGCAGTTTTTTTGTGAGAACTAGCACGAAAGCGGTTACGCAGTATTTT.

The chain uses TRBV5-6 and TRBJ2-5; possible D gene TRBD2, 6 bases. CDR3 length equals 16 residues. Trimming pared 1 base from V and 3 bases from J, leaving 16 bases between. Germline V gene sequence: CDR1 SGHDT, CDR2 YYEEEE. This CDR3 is CASSLNGRRREETQYF. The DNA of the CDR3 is TGTGCCAGCAGCTTGAACGGGAGACGGAGAGAAGAGACCCAGTACTTC.

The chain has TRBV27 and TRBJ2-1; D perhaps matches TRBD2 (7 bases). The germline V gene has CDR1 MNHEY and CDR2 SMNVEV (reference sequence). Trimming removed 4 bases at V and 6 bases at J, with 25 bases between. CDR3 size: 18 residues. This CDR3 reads CASSSVYTVVGGPNEQFF. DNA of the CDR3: TGTGCCAGCAGTTCCGTCTATACCGTCGTGGGGGGGCCCAATGAGCAGTTCTTC.

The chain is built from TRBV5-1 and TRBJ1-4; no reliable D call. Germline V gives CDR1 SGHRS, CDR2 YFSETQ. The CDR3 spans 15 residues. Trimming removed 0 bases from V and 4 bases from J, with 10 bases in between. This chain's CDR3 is CASSLDDELNEKLFF. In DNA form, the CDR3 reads TGCGCCAGCAGCTTGGACGATGAGCTTAATGAAAAACTGTTTTTT. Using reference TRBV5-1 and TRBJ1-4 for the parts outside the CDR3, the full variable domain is KAGVTQTPRYLIKTRGQQVTLSCSPISGHRSVSWYQQTPGQGLQFLFEYFSETQRNKGNFPGRFSGRQFSNSRSEMNVSTLELGDSALYLCASSLDDELNEKLFFGSGTQLSVL.

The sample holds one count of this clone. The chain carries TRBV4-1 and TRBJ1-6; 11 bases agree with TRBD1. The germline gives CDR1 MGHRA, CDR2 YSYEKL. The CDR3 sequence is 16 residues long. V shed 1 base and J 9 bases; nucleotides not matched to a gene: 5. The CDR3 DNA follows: TGCGCCAGCAGCCAAGGCCCGGGACAGGGGGTTTCACCCCTCCACTTT. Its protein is CASSQGPGQGVSPLHF.

CDR3 nucleotide sequence: TGTGCCAGCAGTTTAACAGGGGTGATACACAATGAGCAGTTCTTC. Translation: CASSLTGVIHNEQFF. The V gene is TRBV27, the J gene TRBJ2-1; 7 positions match TRBD1. With V trimmed by 2 bases and J by 5 bases, 6 bases remained unmatched. CDR1 is MNHEY and CDR2 is SMNVEV in the germline V gene (reference sequence). The CDR3 totals 15 residues.

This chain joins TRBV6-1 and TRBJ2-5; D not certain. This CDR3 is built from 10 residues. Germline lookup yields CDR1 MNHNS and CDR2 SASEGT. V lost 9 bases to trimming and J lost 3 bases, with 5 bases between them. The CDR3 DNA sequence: TGTGCCAGAGCGAAAGAGACCCAGTACTTC. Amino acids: CARAKETQYF.

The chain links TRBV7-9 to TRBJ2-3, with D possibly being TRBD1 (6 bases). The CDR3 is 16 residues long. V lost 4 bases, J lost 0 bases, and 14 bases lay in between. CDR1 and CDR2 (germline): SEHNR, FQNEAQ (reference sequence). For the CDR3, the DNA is TGTGCCAGCAGCTACTACGGACAGACTAGCACAGATACGCAGTATTTT. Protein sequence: CASSYYGQTSTDTQYF.

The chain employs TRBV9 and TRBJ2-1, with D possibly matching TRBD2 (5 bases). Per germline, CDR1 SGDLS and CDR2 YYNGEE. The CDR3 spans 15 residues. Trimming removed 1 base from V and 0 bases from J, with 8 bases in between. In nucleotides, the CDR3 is TGTGCCAGCAGCGTATCCGGGATCTCCTACAATGAGCAGTTCTTC. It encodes CASSVSGISYNEQFF.

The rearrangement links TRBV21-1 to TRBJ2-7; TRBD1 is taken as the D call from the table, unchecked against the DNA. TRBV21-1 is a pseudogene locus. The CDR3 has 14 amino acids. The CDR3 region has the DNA TGTGCCAGCAGTGGAGAACAGGCCTCCTACGAGCAGTACTTC. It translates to CASSGEQASYEQYF.

The DNA of the CDR3 is TGCAGTGCTCGGACAGAATACGAGCAGTACTTC. Residues: CSARTEYEQYF. V and J are TRBV20-1 and TRBJ2-7; tentatively, D is TRBD1 (6 bases). V dropped 5 bases and J dropped 4 bases, with 9 bases sitting between them. The V gene's germline CDR1 is DFQATT and CDR2 SNEGSKA (reference sequence). The CDR3 is made up of 11 amino acids.

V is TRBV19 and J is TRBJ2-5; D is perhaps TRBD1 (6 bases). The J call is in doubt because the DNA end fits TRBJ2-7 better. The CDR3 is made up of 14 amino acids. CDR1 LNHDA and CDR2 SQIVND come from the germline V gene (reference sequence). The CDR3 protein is CASSMAQGSYEQYF. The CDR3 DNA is TGTGCCAGTAGTATGGCGCAGGGGTCCTACGAGCAGTACTTC.

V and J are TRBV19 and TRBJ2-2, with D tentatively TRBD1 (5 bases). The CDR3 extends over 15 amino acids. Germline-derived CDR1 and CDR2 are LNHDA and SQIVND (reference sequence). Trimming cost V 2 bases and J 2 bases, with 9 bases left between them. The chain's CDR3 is CASSIRQQNTGELFF. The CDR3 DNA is TGTGCCAGTAGTATAAGACAGCAAAACACCGGGGAGCTGTTTTTT.

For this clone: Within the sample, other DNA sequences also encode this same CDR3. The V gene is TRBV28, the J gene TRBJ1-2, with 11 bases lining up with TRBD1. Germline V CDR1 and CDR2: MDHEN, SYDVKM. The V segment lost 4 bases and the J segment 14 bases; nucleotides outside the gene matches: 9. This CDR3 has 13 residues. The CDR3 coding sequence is TGTGCCAGCAGTTCCGGACAGGGGGCCCGCTTAACCTTC. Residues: CASSSGQGARLTF.

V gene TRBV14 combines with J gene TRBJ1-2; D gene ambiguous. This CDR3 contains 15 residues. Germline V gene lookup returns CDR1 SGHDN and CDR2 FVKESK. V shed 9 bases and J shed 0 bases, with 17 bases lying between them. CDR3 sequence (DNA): TGTGCCAGTTCGCTGACTGCACCAACTAACTATGGCTACACCTTC. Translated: CASSLTAPTNYGYTF.

CDR3 residues: CAWNTGTDTGELFF. DNA for the CDR3: TGTGCCTGGAATACCGGGACAGACACCGGGGAGCTGTTTTTT. The chain uses TRBV30 and TRBJ2-2; 7 positions match TRBD1. The V and J ends lost 4 bases and 3 bases, in that order; junction bases with no gene match: 5. CDR1 and CDR2 (germline): GTSNPN, SVGIG (reference sequence). This CDR3 contains 14 residues.

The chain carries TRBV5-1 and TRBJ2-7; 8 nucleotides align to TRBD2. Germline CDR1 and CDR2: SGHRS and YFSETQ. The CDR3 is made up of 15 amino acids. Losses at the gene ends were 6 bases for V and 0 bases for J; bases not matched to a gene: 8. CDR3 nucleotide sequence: TGCGCCAGCAACGGGGGGGGAAGTGGCTCCTACGAGCAGTACTTC. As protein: CASNGGGSGSYEQYF.

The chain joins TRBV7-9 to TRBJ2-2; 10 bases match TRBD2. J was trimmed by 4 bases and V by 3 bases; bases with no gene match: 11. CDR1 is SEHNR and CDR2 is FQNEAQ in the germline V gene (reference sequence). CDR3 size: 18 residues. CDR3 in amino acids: CASSLDKGLAGATGELFF. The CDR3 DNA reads TGTGCCAGCAGCTTGGACAAAGGGCTAGCGGGAGCCACCGGGGAGCTGTTTTTT.

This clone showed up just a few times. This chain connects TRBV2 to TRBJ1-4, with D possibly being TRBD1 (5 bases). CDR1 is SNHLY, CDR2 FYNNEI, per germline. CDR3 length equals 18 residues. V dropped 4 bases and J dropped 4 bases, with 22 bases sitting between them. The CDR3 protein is CASSGDSHLSPRNEKLFF. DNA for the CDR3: TGTGCCAGCAGTGGAGACAGCCACCTCAGTCCGCGTAATGAAAAACTGTTTTTT.

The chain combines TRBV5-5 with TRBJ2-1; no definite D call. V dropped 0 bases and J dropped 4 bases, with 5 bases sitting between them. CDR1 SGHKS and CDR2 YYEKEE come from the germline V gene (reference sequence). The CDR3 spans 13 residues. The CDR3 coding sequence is TGTGCCAGCAGCTTGGCACTTTACAATGAGCAGTTCTTC. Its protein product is CASSLALYNEQFF.

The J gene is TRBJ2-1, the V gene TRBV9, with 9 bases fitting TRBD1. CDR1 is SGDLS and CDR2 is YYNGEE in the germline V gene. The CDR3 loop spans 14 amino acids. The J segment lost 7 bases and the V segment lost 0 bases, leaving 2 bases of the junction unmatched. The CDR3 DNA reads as TGTGCCAGCAGCGTAGGACAGGGGGTAAATGAGCAGTTCTTC. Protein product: CASSVGQGVNEQFF.

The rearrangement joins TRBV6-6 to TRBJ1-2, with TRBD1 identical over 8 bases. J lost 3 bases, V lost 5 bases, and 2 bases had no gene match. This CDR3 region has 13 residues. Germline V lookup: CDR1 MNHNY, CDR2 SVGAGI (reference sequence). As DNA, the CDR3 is TGTGCCAGCAGTCAACAGGGGGACTATGGCTACACCTTC. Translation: CASSQQGDYGYTF.